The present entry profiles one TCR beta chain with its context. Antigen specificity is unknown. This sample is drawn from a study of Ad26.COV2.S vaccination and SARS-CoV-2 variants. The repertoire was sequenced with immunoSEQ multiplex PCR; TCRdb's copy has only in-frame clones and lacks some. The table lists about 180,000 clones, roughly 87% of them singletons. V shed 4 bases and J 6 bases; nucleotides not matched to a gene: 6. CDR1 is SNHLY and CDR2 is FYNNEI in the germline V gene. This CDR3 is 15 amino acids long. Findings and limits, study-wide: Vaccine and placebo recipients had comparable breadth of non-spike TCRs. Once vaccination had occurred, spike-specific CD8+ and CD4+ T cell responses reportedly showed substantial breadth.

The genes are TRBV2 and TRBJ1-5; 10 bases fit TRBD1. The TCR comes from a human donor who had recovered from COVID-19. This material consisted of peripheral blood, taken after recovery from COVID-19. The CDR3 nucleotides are TGTGCCAGCAGTGTAGGGGACAGGGGACGTCAGCCCCAGCATTTT. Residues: CASSVGDRGRQPQHF.